Listed here are 19 T cell receptor beta chains from one sample, sequenced in a study of cytomegalovirus exposure and HLA in healthy donors. It was with 60 Vbeta and 13 Jbeta primers that the PCR ran. The assay was immunoSEQ multiplex PCR, and TCRdb's table has in-frame clones only and misses some. The sample has some 130,000 clones, 80% seen once. The specimen was PBMCs. The receptors were gathered from a male donor in good health and CMV-seronegative.

This rearrangement joins TRBV30 to TRBJ1-1; D unresolved. CDR3 length: 11 residues. From germline, CDR1 is GTSNPN and CDR2 SVGIG (reference sequence). CDR3 residues: CGGVIGTEAFF. CDR3 nucleotides: TGTGGCGGGGTTATTGGCACTGAAGCTTTCTTT.

On this clone itself: In the same sample, other DNA sequences code for this CDR3. J is TRBJ2-7 and V is TRBV7-2, with TRBD1 identical over 12 bases. After removal of 5 bases from V and 3 bases from J, the junction contained 5 bases not matched to a gene. CDR1 is SGHTA and CDR2 is FQGNSA in the germline V gene. This CDR3 is 15 amino acids long. The CDR3 sequence is CASSPGTGGFYEQYF. Written as DNA, the CDR3 is TGTGCCAGCAGCCCGGGGACAGGGGGCTTCTACGAGCAGTACTTC.

In its sample, this clone was seen once. V is TRBV30 and J is TRBJ2-3; TRBD2 aligns across 8 bases. CDR3 length equals 16 residues. From germline, CDR1 is GTSNPN and CDR2 SVGIG (reference sequence). V dropped 4 bases and J dropped 1; count of bases not matched to a gene: 10. Here the CDR3 reads CAWTPLSSGGTDTQYF. For the CDR3, the DNA is TGTGCCTGGACCCCCTTGAGTAGCGGGGGCACAGATACGCAGTATTTT.

This chain joins TRBV28 and TRBJ1-5, with TRBD1 matching 7 bases. Per the germline V gene, CDR1 is MDHEN and CDR2 is SYDVKM. The CDR3 is 15 residues long. V was pared by 5 bases and J by 6 bases, with 10 bases of the junction left unmatched. CDR3 coding DNA: TGTGCCAGCAGTGACCAGACAGGGAGGAGTCAGCCCCAGCATTTT. Residues: CASSDQTGRSQPQHF.

The chain carries TRBV19 and TRBJ2-7, with 10 bases that match TRBD1. The CDR3 covers 14 residues. CDR1 and CDR2 from the germline V gene are LNHDA and SQIVND (reference sequence). J was trimmed by 1 base and V by 5 bases; bases with no gene match: 2. CDR3 loop: CASSAGQGSYEQYF. The CDR3 DNA follows: TGTGCCAGTAGTGCGGGACAGGGGTCCTACGAGCAGTACTTC. The full variable domain, its missing parts supplied by reference TRBV19 and TRBJ2-7, is DGGITQSPKYLFRKEGQNVTLSCEQNLNHDAMYWYRQDPGQGLRLIYYSQIVNDFQKGDIAEGYSVSREKKESFPLTVTSAQKNPTAFYLCASSAGQGSYEQYFGPGTRLTVT.

The chain carries TRBV11-2 and TRBJ2-5; 9 bases map to TRBD1. This CDR3 is 17 amino acids long. With V trimmed by 5 bases and J by 6 bases, 16 bases remained unmatched. CDR1 is SGHAT and CDR2 is FQNNGV in the germline V gene. CDR3 in DNA: TGTGCCAGCAGCAACCCGGTTGGGGACAGGGTTGGGAAGACCCAGTACTTC. It codes for CASSNPVGDRVGKTQYF.

This chain connects TRBV5-1 to TRBJ2-1; no clear D. The CDR3 is 14 residues long. V lost 4 bases and J lost 9, with 17 bases in between. Germline CDR1 SGHRS, CDR2 YFSETQ. The CDR3 region has the DNA TGCGCCAGCAGCCTCACTCCCGCCGAGGTTGAGCAGTTCTTC. It yields the protein CASSLTPAEVEQFF.

This clone was seen just once. The CDR3 region has the DNA TGTGCCAGCGGGCAGGCCATTAATGAAAAACTGTTTTTT. This gives the protein CASGQAINEKLFF. The chain couples TRBV6-1 to TRBJ1-4; D is unresolved. This CDR3 is 13 amino acids long. Trimming stripped 8 bases from V and 4 bases from J, with 11 bases between. From germline, CDR1 is MNHNS and CDR2 SASEGT.

On this clone itself: The same CDR3 also results from other DNA sequences found in this sample. The genes are TRBV10-1 and TRBJ1-2; possibly TRBD1 for D (5 bases). Trimming took 3 bases from V and 3 from J, leaving 8 bases between them. The CDR3 is 13 amino acids. Germline CDR1 and CDR2: WNHNN and SYGVQD (reference sequence). The DNA for the CDR3 is TGCGCCAGCAGTGAACGGGGGGACTATGGCTACACCTTC. Translation: CASSERGDYGYTF.

This clone appeared a few times. Other DNA sequences in the sample encode the same CDR3. V gene TRBV6-5 combines with J gene TRBJ2-7, with 9 positions matching TRBD2. Trimming at V came to 0 bases and at J to 4 bases, leaving 1 base not matched to a gene. The CDR3 is 14 amino acids. The germline CDR1 and CDR2 sequences are MNHEY and SVGAGI. The CDR3 region is CASSYSGLAYEQYF. The CDR3 DNA reads TGTGCCAGCAGTTACTCGGGACTAGCTTACGAGCAGTACTTC.

With respect to this clone: Other DNA sequences from this sample encode an identical CDR3 as well. CDR3 coding DNA: TGTGCCAGCAGTGAAGTCGGGGGGGCCGTAAATGAGCAGTTCTTC. Translated: CASSEVGGAVNEQFF. This chain connects TRBV2 to TRBJ2-1; 8 bases line up with TRBD2. The CDR3 sequence is 15 residues long. V lost 1 base to trimming and J lost 7 bases; unmatched junction nucleotides: 6. Germline CDR1 and CDR2: SNHLY and FYNNEI.

The chain carries TRBV19 and TRBJ2-3, with D maybe TRBD1 (6 bases). V was clipped by 3 bases and J by 0 bases, with 10 bases between them. From germline, CDR1 is LNHDA and CDR2 SQIVND (reference sequence). This CDR3 comprises 15 residues. In DNA form, the CDR3 reads TGTGCCAGTAGTATGAACAGGGCTAGCACAGATACGCAGTATTTT. Amino acids: CASSMNRASTDTQYF.

The J gene is TRBJ1-2, the V gene TRBV30; 8 nucleotides align to TRBD1. The CDR3 length is 12 residues. Trimming removed 5 bases from V and 6 bases from J; junction bases left unmatched: 5. The germline V gene encodes CDR1 GTSNPN and CDR2 SVGIG (reference sequence). As DNA, the CDR3 is TGTGCCTGGGGGGACAGGTCCGATGGCTACACCTTC. Amino acids: CAWGDRSDGYTF.

V and J are TRBV6-1 and TRBJ1-1; 8 bases fit TRBD1. With 3 bases clipped from V and 2 bases from J, the junction kept 11 bases outside the gene matches. Germline V gives CDR1 MNHNS, CDR2 SASEGT. The length of the CDR3 is 17 residues. CDR3 nucleotide sequence: TGTGCCAGCAGTGAGAGGACAGGGAGGACCTTAAACACTGAAGCTTTCTTT. Its protein is CASSERTGRTLNTEAFF.

V and J are TRBV28 and TRBJ1-1, with D unclear. CDR3 length: 15 amino acids. Trimming removed 5 bases from V and 5 bases from J, with 18 bases in between. CDR1 is MDHEN and CDR2 is SYDVKM in the germline V gene. CDR3 region: CASSTGGRDVTEAFF. The DNA for the CDR3 is TGTGCCAGCAGTACCGGTGGCCGGGATGTGACTGAAGCTTTCTTT.

As for this clone: Mismatch with germline at one junction end may stem from a read error. The rearrangement uses TRBV7-7 and TRBJ2-6; D is possibly TRBD1 (5 bases). Germline CDR1 and CDR2: SSHAT and FNYEAQ (reference sequence). CDR3 length: 17 amino acids. The CDR3 coding sequence is TGTGCTAGCAGCTTATTCCACGACAGCTCTGGGGCCAACGGCCTGACTTTC. Protein sequence: CASSLFHDSSGANGLTF.

The rearrangement joins TRBV9 to TRBJ2-2; TRBD2 agrees at 9 bases. The ends lost 0 bases at V and 4 bases at J; junction bases unmatched: 7. Germline CDR1 SGDLS, CDR2 YYNGEE. This CDR3 has 17 residues. The CDR3 DNA reads TGTGCCAGCAGCGTAGGGAGGACTAGCGAAGGCACCGGGGAGCTGTTTTTT. Residues: CASSVGRTSEGTGELFF.

The J gene is TRBJ1-1, the V gene TRBV7-6, with no clear D. The CDR3 is 14 residues long. Trimming pared 5 bases from V and 5 bases from J, leaving 15 bases between. Germline lookup yields CDR1 SGHVS and CDR2 FNYEAQ. Here the CDR3 DNA reads TGTGCCAGCAGCGACCGGGGTCGAGGGACTGAAGCTTTCTTT. Its translation is CASSDRGRGTEAFF.

The V and J genes are TRBV5-1 and TRBJ2-2; 8 bases line up with TRBD2. The CDR3 has 18 residues. The ends lost 6 bases at V and 0 bases at J; junction bases unmatched: 13. CDR1 and CDR2 (germline): SGHRS, YFSETQ. The CDR3 DNA reads TGCGCCAGCACCCCCCGGGCGGGGGGAGCCACGAACACCGGGGAGCTGTTTTTT. It yields the protein CASTPRAGGATNTGELFF.